This entry is about one T cell receptor beta chain. RNA totalling about 0.5 to 1 ug underwent reverse transcription with random hexamers. TCRdb reprocessed the immunoSEQ multiplex PCR reads via MiXCR and lists one record per CDR3 protein. The sample has about 240,000 distinct CDR3 sequences, 90% to 97% seen once. Germline assignment: CDR1 SGHTA and CDR2 FQGTGA. The CDR3 has 13 amino acids. V was trimmed by 1 base and J by 5 bases, leaving 8 bases between them. These data are taken from a study of CD8 T cells in Susac syndrome. This TCR was recovered from a human donor with Susac syndrome. Sequenced: CD4+ T cells from PBMCs. The genes are TRBV7-3 and TRBJ2-5; no reliable D call. CDR3 nucleotides: TGTGCCAGCAGCTTAAGCCCTTGGGAGACCCAGTACTTC. Its translation: CASSLSPWETQYF.